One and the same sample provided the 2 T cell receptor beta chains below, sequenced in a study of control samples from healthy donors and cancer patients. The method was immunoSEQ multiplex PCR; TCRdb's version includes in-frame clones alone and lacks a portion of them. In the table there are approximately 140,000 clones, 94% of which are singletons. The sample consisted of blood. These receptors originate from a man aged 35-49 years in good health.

The DNA for the CDR3 is TGTGCCAGCAGTCCCGGGACAGGGCAAGGGGGCAATCAGCCCCAGCATTTT. It specifies CASSPGTGQGGNQPQHF. This chain links TRBV28 with TRBJ1-5, with 9 bases that match TRBD1. Losses at the gene ends were 5 bases for V and 2 bases for J; bases not matched to a gene: 10. Germline V gene lookup returns CDR1 MDHEN and CDR2 SYDVKM. The CDR3 totals 17 residues.

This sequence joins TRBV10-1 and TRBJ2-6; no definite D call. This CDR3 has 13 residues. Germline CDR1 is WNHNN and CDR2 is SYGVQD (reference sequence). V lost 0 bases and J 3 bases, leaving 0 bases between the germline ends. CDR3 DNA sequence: TGCGCCAGCAGTGAGTCTGGGGCCAACGTCCTGACTTTC. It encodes CASSESGANVLTF.